The 32 T cell receptor beta chains in this list originate from one sample, sequenced in a study of OX40 agonist ivuxolimab in advanced cancers. Generated by immunoSEQ multiplex PCR, the TCRdb table keeps only in-frame clones and is missing some. The sample lists 80,000 or so clones, 85% to 95% occurring once. The sample in question was CD4+ or CD8+ T cells sorted from blood, obtained in a trial of the OX40 agonist ivuxolimab. Receptor source: an adult with an advanced solid tumor such as melanoma, head and neck, liver or kidney cancer.

The chain has TRBV7-6 and TRBJ2-2; tentative D call: TRBD2 (7 bases). V gave up 0 bases and J gave up 4 bases, with 12 bases separating them. Germline values: CDR1 SGHVS, CDR2 FNYEAQ. The CDR3 spans 16 residues. CDR3 in amino acids: CASSLAGGGVTGELFF. The CDR3 bases are TGTGCCAGCAGCTTAGCAGGGGGAGGGGTCACCGGGGAGCTGTTTTTT. The variable domain in full, with the rest retrieved from reference TRBV7-6 and TRBJ2-2, is GAGVSQSPRYKVTKRGQDVALRCDPISGHVSLYWYRQALGQGPEFLTYFNYEAQQDKSGLPNDRFSAERPEGSISTLTIQRTEQRDSAMYRCASSLAGGGVTGELFFGEGSRLTVL.

The CDR3, as DNA: TGTGCCAGCAGTCCCAGTGGTGGGGGAGGTGGCTATGGCTACACCTTC. Encoded protein: CASSPSGGGGGYGYTF. The rearrangement uses TRBV28 and TRBJ1-2; TRBD1 is a possible D gene (5 bases). The V end was cut by 5 bases, the J end by 4 bases, with 20 bases between. The CDR3 runs to 16 residues. The germline gives CDR1 MDHEN, CDR2 SYDVKM.

This clone was found once. The chain couples TRBV5-4 to TRBJ1-2, with TRBD1 matching over 8 bases. CDR3 size: 15 residues. V trimming: 7 bases; J trimming: 5 bases; junction bases outside the gene matches: 13. Germline values: CDR1 SGHNT, CDR2 YYREEE (reference sequence). DNA for the CDR3: TGTGCCAGCGGGGATTTTGGACAGGGAGGATATGGCTACACCTTC. It specifies CASGDFGQGGYGYTF. Based on the CDR3 plus reference TRBV5-4 and TRBJ1-2, the full variable domain is ETGVTQSPTHLIKTRGQQVTLRCSSQSGHNTVSWYQQALGQGPQFIFQYYREEENGRGNFPPRFSGLQFPNYSSELNVNALELDDSALYLCASGDFGQGGYGYTFGSGTRLTVV.

V gene TRBV6-6 combines with J gene TRBJ1-6; a weak D match, TRBD1 (6 bases). Germline V CDR1 and CDR2: MNHNY, SVGAGI (reference sequence). Trimming left V 4 bases short and J 10 bases short, with 11 bases between. This CDR3 spans 13 amino acids. For the CDR3, the DNA is TGTGCCAGCAGTTTAGGGGGGTCATCACCCCTCCACTTT. It specifies CASSLGGSSPLHF.

V gene TRBV9 combines with J gene TRBJ2-7; the match to TRBD1 covers 7 bases. Germline V CDR1 and CDR2: SGDLS, YYNGEE. V was clipped by 7 bases and J by 0 bases; unmatched bases: 7. The CDR3 totals 14 residues. CDR3 sequence: CASGKTGNSYEQYF. In DNA, the CDR3 is TGTGCCAGCGGGAAGACAGGGAACTCCTACGAGCAGTACTTC.

The gene calls are TRBV27 and TRBJ2-1; D unresolved. Germline V gene lookup returns CDR1 MNHEY and CDR2 SMNVEV (reference sequence). This CDR3 is built from 13 residues. V lost 3 bases, J lost 10 bases, and 13 bases lay in between. The CDR3 DNA sequence: TGTGCCAGCAGTTTCAAGGGTGTCGGAGAGCAGTTCTTC. Translating it yields CASSFKGVGEQFF.

The rearrangement uses TRBV9 and TRBJ2-1; 11 positions agree with TRBD2. Germline CDR1 SGDLS, CDR2 YYNGEE. This CDR3 has 19 residues. Trimming removed 0 bases from V and 0 bases from J; junction bases left unmatched: 8. The CDR3 loop is CASSVATSGGSFSYNEQFF. The CDR3 DNA reads TGTGCCAGCAGCGTAGCTACTAGCGGGGGATCCTTCTCCTACAATGAGCAGTTCTTC. Based on the CDR3 plus reference TRBV9 and TRBJ2-1, the full variable domain is DSGVTQTPKHLITATGQRVTLRCSPRSGDLSVYWYQQSLDQGLQFLIQYYNGEERAKGNILERFSAQQFPDLHSELNLSSLELGDSALYFCASSVATSGGSFSYNEQFFGPGTRLTVL.

V is TRBV5-4 and J is TRBJ2-5; no clear D. The CDR3 runs to 12 residues. Germline V gene data show CDR1 as SGHNT and CDR2 as YYREEE (reference sequence). Deletions cut 1 base from V and 5 bases from J, with 6 bases between. The CDR3 loop reads CASSLFLETQYF. The DNA for the CDR3 is TGTGCCAGCAGCTTGTTTCTGGAGACCCAGTACTTC.

The chain employs TRBV7-2 and TRBJ2-2; 14 bases align to TRBD2. The CDR3 is 16 residues long. V lost 5 bases to trimming and J lost 6 bases; unmatched junction nucleotides: 5. The V gene's germline CDR1 is SGHTA and CDR2 FQGNSA. DNA of the CDR3: TGTGCCAGCAGCCCAGGGACTAGCGGGAGACCCGGGGAGCTGTTTTTT. Protein product: CASSPGTSGRPGELFF.

V gene TRBV9 combines with J gene TRBJ1-1; 8 bases agree with TRBD1. CDR1 and CDR2 from the germline V gene are SGDLS and YYNGEE. The CDR3 spans 15 residues. The V segment lost 0 bases and the J segment 5 bases; nucleotides outside the gene matches: 6. The CDR3 is CASSVDGQGRTEAFF. In DNA form, the CDR3 reads TGTGCCAGCAGCGTAGACGGACAGGGAAGAACTGAAGCTTTCTTT.

The chain uses TRBV10-3 and TRBJ2-4; D is unresolved. Trimming cost V 7 bases and J 6 bases, with 10 bases left between them. CDR1 and CDR2 from the germline V gene are ENHRY and SYGVKD. The CDR3 contains 12 residues. This CDR3 is CAIKSSLNIQYF. The CDR3 region has the DNA TGTGCCATCAAATCCTCCCTAAACATTCAGTACTTC.

The chain recombines TRBV29-1 with TRBJ2-1; maybe TRBD2 (6 bases). The germline V gene encodes CDR1 SQVTM and CDR2 ANQGSEA. V lost 5 bases to trimming and J lost 5 bases, with 10 bases between them. The CDR3 covers 12 residues. CDR3 nucleotides: TGCAGCGTTTATAGCGGAGACAATGAGCAGTTCTTC. Amino acid sequence: CSVYSGDNEQFF.

V gene TRBV19 combines with J gene TRBJ2-7; 9 bases are shared with TRBD2. The CDR3 consists of 14 residues. The V gene's germline CDR1 is LNHDA and CDR2 SQIVND (reference sequence). V shed 10 bases and J 1 base; nucleotides not matched to a gene: 8. CDR3 nucleotides: TGTGCCACCTCCGTAGCGGGAGTGTCCTACGAGCAGTACTTC. Its translation is CATSVAGVSYEQYF.

This rearrangement joins TRBV28 to TRBJ2-2, with TRBD2 matching 7 bases. The CDR3 runs 16 residues. The V gene's germline CDR1 is MDHEN and CDR2 SYDVKM. Losses at the gene ends were 5 bases for V and 1 base for J; bases not matched to a gene: 7. The CDR3 protein is CASSIGIAGNTGELFF. The CDR3 bases are TGTGCCAGCAGTATTGGGATAGCGGGGAACACCGGGGAGCTGTTTTTT.

The chain has TRBV5-1 and TRBJ2-5, with 8 bases fitting TRBD2. Losses at the gene ends were 6 bases for V and 5 bases for J; bases not matched to a gene: 9. Germline V gene lookup returns CDR1 SGHRS and CDR2 YFSETQ. This CDR3 has 14 amino acids. CDR3 residues: CASTPSSGGETQYF. The CDR3 DNA is TGCGCCAGCACCCCATCCTCGGGAGGGGAGACCCAGTACTTC.

The rearrangement links TRBV27 to TRBJ2-7; D could derive from TRBD1 or TRBD2 (5 bases each). The CDR3 is 15 residues long. Trimming cost V 5 bases and J 6 bases, with 20 bases left between them. Germline V gene data show CDR1 as MNHEY and CDR2 as SMNVEV (reference sequence). Here the CDR3 reads CASSAPARDPAEQYF. As DNA, the CDR3 is TGTGCCAGCAGTGCGCCCGCCAGGGACCCTGCCGAGCAGTACTTC.

This chain joins TRBV7-9 and TRBJ2-1; 8 positions match TRBD1. The CDR3 spans 17 residues. J was trimmed by 4 bases and V by 5 bases; bases with no gene match: 13. Germline lookup yields CDR1 SEHNR and CDR2 FQNEAQ (reference sequence). The CDR3 DNA reads TGTGCCAGCAGCCCACCGGCCGGACAGGGAGGTTACAATGAGCAGTTCTTC. It encodes CASSPPAGQGGYNEQFF.

A few counts support this clone. The chain uses TRBV29-1 and TRBJ2-1; D possibly corresponds to TRBD1 (5 bases). Germline CDR1 and CDR2: SQVTM and ANQGSEA. Trimming stripped 6 bases from V and 0 bases from J, with 12 bases between. CDR3 length: 14 amino acids. This CDR3 is CSVTGHSSYNEQFF. The DNA for the CDR3 is TGCAGCGTGACCGGACACAGCTCCTACAATGAGCAGTTCTTC.

This sequence joins TRBV27 and TRBJ2-5; D remains unclear. Germline values: CDR1 MNHEY, CDR2 SMNVEV (reference sequence). The CDR3 extends over 13 amino acids. V was pared by 6 bases and J by 0 bases, with 8 bases between. The CDR3 is CASSPLNQETQYF. The DNA for the CDR3 is TGTGCCAGCAGCCCGCTGAACCAAGAGACCCAGTACTTC.

The CDR3, as DNA: TGTGCCAGCAGCTTTCTCGAGATCCCAGCCTACGAGCAGTACTTC. This encodes CASSFLEIPAYEQYF. The chain joins TRBV7-8 to TRBJ2-7; D uncertain. V dropped 3 bases and J dropped 2 bases, with 14 bases sitting between them. Germline V gives CDR1 SGHVS, CDR2 FQNEAQ. The length of the CDR3 is 15 residues.

This clone was counted a single time. The V call is TRBV7-6, the J call TRBJ2-7; possibly TRBD2 for D (6 bases). Trimming cost V 5 bases and J 2 bases, with 19 bases left between them. Germline CDR1 SGHVS, CDR2 FNYEAQ. The CDR3 contains 16 residues. CDR3 bases: TGTGCCAGCAGCGCTACCGGGAGCCTGAATACCTACGAGCAGTACTTC. This translates into CASSATGSLNTYEQYF. Complete variable domain (other parts from reference TRBV7-6 and TRBJ2-7): GAGVSQSPRYKVTKRGQDVALRCDPISGHVSLYWYRQALGQGPEFLTYFNYEAQQDKSGLPNDRFSAERPEGSISTLTIQRTEQRDSAMYRCASSATGSLNTYEQYFGPGTRLTVT.

The CDR3 bases are TGTGCCATCAGTGAGTCAGAGGGACTAAACTACGAGCAGTACTTC. Its translation is CAISESEGLNYEQYF. The chain has TRBV10-3 and TRBJ2-7; TRBD2 aligns across 7 bases. The germline gives CDR1 ENHRY, CDR2 SYGVKD. This CDR3 is built from 15 residues. The ends lost 0 bases at V and 3 bases at J; junction bases unmatched: 5.

DNA of the CDR3: TGCAGCGTTGAAGATTGGAGTAATGAGCAGTTCTTC. Residues: CSVEDWSNEQFF. The V and J genes are TRBV29-1 and TRBJ2-1; D call uncertain. Germline V gene data show CDR1 as SQVTM and CDR2 as ANQGSEA. There are 12 residues in the CDR3. The V and J ends lost 0 bases and 7 bases respectively, with 7 bases between them.

The genes are TRBV6-5 and TRBJ1-1, with D possibly TRBD1 on 6 matching bases. The CDR3 is 14 amino acids. Germline CDR1 and CDR2: MNHEY and SVGAGI. Trimming removed 6 bases from V and 5 bases from J, with 16 bases in between. The CDR3 DNA sequence: TGTGCCAGCAGCTATTCAGGGGTTCGGACTGAAGCTTTCTTT. Protein: CASSYSGVRTEAFF.

V usage is TRBV5-4 and J usage is TRBJ2-5; the D gene is possibly TRBD2 (7 bases). Germline V CDR1 and CDR2: SGHNT, YYREEE (reference sequence). With 2 bases removed from V and 9 bases from J, the gap between germline ends came to 20 bases. This CDR3 spans 15 amino acids. CDR3 sequence reads: CASSFGGAMTSAQYF. The CDR3 DNA is TGTGCCAGCAGCTTTGGGGGGGCGATGACTTCGGCCCAGTACTTC.

This clone was counted once. The rearrangement links TRBV9 to TRBJ2-5; 16 bases are a match to TRBD2. CDR3 length: 20 residues. In germline, CDR1 is SGDLS, CDR2 YYNGEE. J was trimmed by 5 bases and V by 3 bases; bases with no gene match: 16. The CDR3 here is CASSDQYSGTSGGEMETQYF. As DNA, the CDR3 is TGTGCCAGCAGCGACCAGTACTCCGGGACTAGCGGGGGGGAAATGGAGACCCAGTACTTC. Together with reference TRBV9 and TRBJ2-5, the CDR3 gives the full variable domain: DSGVTQTPKHLITATGQRVTLRCSPRSGDLSVYWYQQSLDQGLQFLIQYYNGEERAKGNILERFSAQQFPDLHSELNLSSLELGDSALYFCASSDQYSGTSGGEMETQYFGPGTRLLVL.

The chain combines TRBV7-6 with TRBJ2-3, with D unclear. The CDR3 spans 14 residues. Germline CDR1 reads SGHVS; CDR2 reads FNYEAQ. The V and J ends lost 3 bases and 5 bases respectively, with 12 bases between them. CDR3 bases: TGTGCCAGCAGCTTGAGAAGGGCGGAAGATACGCAGTATTTT. Protein: CASSLRRAEDTQYF. The whole variable domain, remainder taken from reference TRBV7-6 and TRBJ2-3, is GAGVSQSPRYKVTKRGQDVALRCDPISGHVSLYWYRQALGQGPEFLTYFNYEAQQDKSGLPNDRFSAERPEGSISTLTIQRTEQRDSAMYRCASSLRRAEDTQYFGPGTRLTVL.

This clone was recorded only once. The chain couples TRBV19 to TRBJ1-2; TRBD1 agrees at 9 bases. The V segment lost 3 bases and the J segment 7 bases; nucleotides outside the gene matches: 6. The CDR3 sequence is 14 residues long. Germline-derived CDR1 and CDR2 are LNHDA and SQIVND (reference sequence). The CDR3 sequence is CASSIWDREGGYTF. The CDR3 DNA sequence: TGTGCCAGTAGTATCTGGGACAGGGAAGGTGGCTACACCTTC. The whole variable domain, filled in from reference TRBV19 and TRBJ1-2, reads DGGITQSPKYLFRKEGQNVTLSCEQNLNHDAMYWYRQDPGQGLRLIYYSQIVNDFQKGDIAEGYSVSREKKESFPLTVTSAQKNPTAFYLCASSIWDREGGYTFGSGTRLTVV.

The V gene is TRBV9, the J gene TRBJ2-3; 7 positions match TRBD2. V lost 0 bases, J lost 3 bases, and 1 base stayed unmatched. Germline-derived CDR1 and CDR2 are SGDLS and YYNGEE. CDR3 length equals 14 residues. CDR3 loop: CASSVGEGTDTQYF. CDR3 coding DNA: TGTGCCAGCAGCGTAGGGGAGGGAACAGATACGCAGTATTTT.

The rearrangement joins TRBV29-1 to TRBJ2-7; 7 nucleotides align to TRBD1. The CDR3 is 13 residues long. Germline assignment: CDR1 SQVTM and CDR2 ANQGSEA. V lost 4 bases to trimming and J lost 5 bases; unmatched junction nucleotides: 8. The CDR3 sequence: CSVVQGTIHEQYF. In DNA, the CDR3 is TGCAGCGTTGTACAGGGGACCATCCACGAGCAGTACTTC.

The V gene is TRBV7-9, the J gene TRBJ2-1, with 12 bases identical to TRBD1. V shed 5 bases and J 6 bases; nucleotides not matched to a gene: 11. Looked up from germline, CDR1 is SEHNR and CDR2 is FQNEAQ (reference sequence). This CDR3 is 17 amino acids long. CDR3 nucleotide sequence: TGTGCCAGCAGCCCGGAACCCGGGACAGGGGGCGGCAATGAGCAGTTCTTC. The encoded protein is CASSPEPGTGGGNEQFF.

The chain has TRBV7-9 and TRBJ1-1, with D hard to call. This CDR3 has 14 residues. Germline V gene data show CDR1 as SEHNR and CDR2 as FQNEAQ (reference sequence). V was trimmed by 3 bases and J by 1 base, leaving 9 bases between them. As DNA, the CDR3 is TGTGCCAGCAGCTTGCGGGGATCGAACACTGAAGCTTTCTTT. Translating it yields CASSLRGSNTEAFF.